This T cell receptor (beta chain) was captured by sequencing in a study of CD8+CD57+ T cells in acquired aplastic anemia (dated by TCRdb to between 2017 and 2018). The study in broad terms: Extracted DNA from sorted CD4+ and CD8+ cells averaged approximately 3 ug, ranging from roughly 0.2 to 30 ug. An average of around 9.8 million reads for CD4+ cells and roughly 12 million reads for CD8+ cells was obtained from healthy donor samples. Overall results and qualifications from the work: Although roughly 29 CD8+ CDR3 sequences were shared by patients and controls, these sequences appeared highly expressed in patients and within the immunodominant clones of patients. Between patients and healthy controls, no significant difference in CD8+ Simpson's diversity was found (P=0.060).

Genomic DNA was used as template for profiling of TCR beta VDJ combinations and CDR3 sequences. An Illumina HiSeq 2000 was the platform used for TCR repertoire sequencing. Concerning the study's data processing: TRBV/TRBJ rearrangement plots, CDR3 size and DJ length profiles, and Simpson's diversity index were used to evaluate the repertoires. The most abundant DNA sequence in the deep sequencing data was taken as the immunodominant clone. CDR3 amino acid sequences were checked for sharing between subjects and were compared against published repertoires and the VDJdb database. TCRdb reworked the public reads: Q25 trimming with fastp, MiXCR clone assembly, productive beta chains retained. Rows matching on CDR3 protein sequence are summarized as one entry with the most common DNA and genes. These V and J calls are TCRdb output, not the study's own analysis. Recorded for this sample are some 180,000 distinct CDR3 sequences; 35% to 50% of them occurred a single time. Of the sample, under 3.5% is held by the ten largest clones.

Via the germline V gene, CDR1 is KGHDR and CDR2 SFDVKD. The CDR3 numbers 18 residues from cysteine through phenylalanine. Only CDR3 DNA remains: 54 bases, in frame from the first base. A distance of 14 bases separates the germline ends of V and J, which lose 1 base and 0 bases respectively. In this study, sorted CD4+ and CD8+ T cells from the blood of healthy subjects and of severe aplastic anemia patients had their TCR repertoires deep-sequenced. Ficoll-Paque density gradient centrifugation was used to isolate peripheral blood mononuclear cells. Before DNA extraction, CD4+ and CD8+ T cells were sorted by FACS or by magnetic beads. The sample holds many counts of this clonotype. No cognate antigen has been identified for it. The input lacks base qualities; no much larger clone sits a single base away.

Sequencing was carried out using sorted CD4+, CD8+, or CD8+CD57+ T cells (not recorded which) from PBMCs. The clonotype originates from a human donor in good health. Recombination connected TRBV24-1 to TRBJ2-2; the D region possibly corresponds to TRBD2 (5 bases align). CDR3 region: CATSDFMVRGANTGELFF. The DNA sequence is TGTGCCACCAGTGATTTTATGGTTCGGGGTGCGAACACCGGGGAGCTGTTTTTT.